This paragraph reports one T cell receptor beta chain. This entry belongs to a study of blood T cell repertoires in COVID-19. Study as a whole: Acute and convalescent COVID-19 specimens originated in the United States, Italy and Spain. Sources were T cells, B-cell-depleted T cells, or PBMCs; the material itself was cDNA or gDNA.

The authors' processing: Estimation of nucleated cell counts relied on the amplification of reference gene primers. Clones were read by immunoSEQ multiplex PCR, and TCRdb kept only the in-frame ones, dropping some. V and J calls and clone size follow that table, whereas D and trimming were derived from the DNA. The data show 150,000 or so clones, 75% to 80% seen once. The specimen sequenced was peripheral blood. The clonotype was recovered from a woman in her forties or fifties with active or convalescent COVID-19.

CDR3 sequence reads: CATEPGQGGLETQYF. The CDR3 DNA reads as TGTGCCACCGAACCGGGACAGGGAGGACTAGAGACCCAGTACTTC. The V call is TRBV11-3, the J call TRBJ2-5, with 9 bases identical to TRBD1. The V gene end was trimmed by 10 bases and the J gene end by 4 bases; junction bases not matched to a gene: 13. The CDR3 covers 15 residues. The germline gives CDR1 SGHNT, CDR2 YENEEA. Complete variable domain (other parts from reference TRBV11-3 and TRBJ2-5): EAGVVQSPRYKIIEKKQPVAFWCNPISGHNTLYWYLQNLGQGPELLIRYENEEAVDDSQLPKDRFSAERLKGVDSTLKIQPAELGDSAVYLCATEPGQGGLETQYFGPGTRLLVL.